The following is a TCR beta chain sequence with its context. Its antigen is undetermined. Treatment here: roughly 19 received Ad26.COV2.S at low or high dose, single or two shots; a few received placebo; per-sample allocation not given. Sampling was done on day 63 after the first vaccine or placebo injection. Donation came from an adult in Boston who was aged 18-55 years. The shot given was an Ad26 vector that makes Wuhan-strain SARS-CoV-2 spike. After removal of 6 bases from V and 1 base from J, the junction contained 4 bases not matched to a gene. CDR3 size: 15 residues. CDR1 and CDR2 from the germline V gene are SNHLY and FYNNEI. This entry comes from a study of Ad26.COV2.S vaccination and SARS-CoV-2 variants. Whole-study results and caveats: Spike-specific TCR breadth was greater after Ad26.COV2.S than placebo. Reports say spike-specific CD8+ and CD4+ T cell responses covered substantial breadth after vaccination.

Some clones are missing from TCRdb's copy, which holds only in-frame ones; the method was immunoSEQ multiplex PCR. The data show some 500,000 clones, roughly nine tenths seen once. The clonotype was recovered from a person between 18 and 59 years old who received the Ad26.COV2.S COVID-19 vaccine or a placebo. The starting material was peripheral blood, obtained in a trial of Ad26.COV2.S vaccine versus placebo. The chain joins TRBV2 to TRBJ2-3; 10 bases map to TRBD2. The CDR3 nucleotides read TGTGCCAGCAGCCCAGCGGGGGGGGGCACAGATACGCAGTATTTT. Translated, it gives CASSPAGGGTDTQYF.